This T cell receptor beta chain was recorded in a study of Tregs in tolerant kidney transplant recipients. TCRdb's table, derived via immunoSEQ multiplex PCR, lists solely in-frame clones and lacks some. The sample carries about 73,000 clones, roughly 98% recorded once. The V gene end was trimmed by 6 bases and the J gene end by 4 bases; junction bases not matched to a gene: 6. There are 15 residues in the CDR3. Germline V gene lookup returns CDR1 MRHNA and CDR2 SNTAGT. Thawed PBMCs were FACS-sorted into unstimulated CD4+CD25+CD127- regulatory T cells, CD4+CD25- non-regulatory cells, CD4 and CD8 cells. Study results and limitations: Tregs expanded with activated donor B cells seemed most donor-specific.

With regard to this clone: The antigen remains undetermined.

V is TRBV6-4 and J is TRBJ2-1, with 10 bases matching TRBD2. Specimen: CD4+ T cells from blood, collected before the transplant. The clonotype was recovered from a human donor who received a combined kidney and bone marrow transplant. CDR3 bases: TGTGCCAGCAGAAGGACTAGCGGTGTTTACAATGAGCAGTTCTTC. It yields the protein CASRRTSGVYNEQFF.